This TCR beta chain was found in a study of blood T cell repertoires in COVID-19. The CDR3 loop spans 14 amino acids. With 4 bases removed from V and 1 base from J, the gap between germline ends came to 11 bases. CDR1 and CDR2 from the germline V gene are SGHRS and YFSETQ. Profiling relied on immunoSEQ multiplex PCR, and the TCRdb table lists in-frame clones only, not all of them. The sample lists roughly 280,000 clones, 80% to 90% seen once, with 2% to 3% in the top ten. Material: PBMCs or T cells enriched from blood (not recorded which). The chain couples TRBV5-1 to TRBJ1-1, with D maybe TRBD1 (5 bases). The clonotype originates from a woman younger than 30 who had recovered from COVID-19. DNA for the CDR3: TGCGCCAGCAGCGTCGGACAAGCGAACACTGAAGCTTTCTTT. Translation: CASSVGQANTEAFF. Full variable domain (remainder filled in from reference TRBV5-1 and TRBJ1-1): KAGVTQTPRYLIKTRGQQVTLSCSPISGHRSVSWYQQTPGQGLQFLFEYFSETQRNKGNFPGRFSGRQFSNSRSEMNVSTLELGDSALYLCASSVGQANTEAFFGQGTRLTVV.